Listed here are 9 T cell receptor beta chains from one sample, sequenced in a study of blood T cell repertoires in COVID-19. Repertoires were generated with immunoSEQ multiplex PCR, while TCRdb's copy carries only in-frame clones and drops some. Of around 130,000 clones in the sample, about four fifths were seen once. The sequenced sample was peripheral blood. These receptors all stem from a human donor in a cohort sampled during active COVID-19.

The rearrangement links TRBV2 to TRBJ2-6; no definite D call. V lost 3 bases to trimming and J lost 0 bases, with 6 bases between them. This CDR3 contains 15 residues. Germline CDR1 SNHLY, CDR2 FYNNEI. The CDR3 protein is CASSDLSSGANVLTF. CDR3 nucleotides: TGTGCCAGCAGTGATCTTAGCTCTGGGGCCAACGTCCTGACTTTC.

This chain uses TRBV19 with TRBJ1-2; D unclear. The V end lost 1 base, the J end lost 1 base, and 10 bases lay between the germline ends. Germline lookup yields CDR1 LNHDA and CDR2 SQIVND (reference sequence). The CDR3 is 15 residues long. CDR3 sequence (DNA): TGTGCCAGTAGTATAGGAGAGCGCCATAACTATGGCTACACCTTC. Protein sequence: CASSIGERHNYGYTF.

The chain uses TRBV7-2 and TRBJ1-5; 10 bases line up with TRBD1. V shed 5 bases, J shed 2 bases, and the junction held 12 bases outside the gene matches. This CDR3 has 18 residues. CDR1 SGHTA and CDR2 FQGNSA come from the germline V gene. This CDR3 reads CASSREDRGGSGNQPQHF. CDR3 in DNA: TGTGCCAGCAGCCGCGAGGACAGGGGGGGATCTGGCAATCAGCCCCAGCATTTT.

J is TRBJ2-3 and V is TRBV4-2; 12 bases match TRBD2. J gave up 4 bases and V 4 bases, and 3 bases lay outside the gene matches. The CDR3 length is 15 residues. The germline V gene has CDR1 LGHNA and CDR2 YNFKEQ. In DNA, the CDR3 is TGTGCCAGCAGCCGGGCTAGCGGGGGGGCAGATACGCAGTATTTT. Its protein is CASSRASGGADTQYF.

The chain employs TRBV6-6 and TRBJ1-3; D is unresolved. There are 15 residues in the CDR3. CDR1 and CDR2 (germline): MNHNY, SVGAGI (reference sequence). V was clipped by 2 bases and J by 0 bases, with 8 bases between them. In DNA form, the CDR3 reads TGTGCCAGCAGTTACGGAGGCAGCTCTGGAAACACCATATATTTT. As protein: CASSYGGSSGNTIYF.

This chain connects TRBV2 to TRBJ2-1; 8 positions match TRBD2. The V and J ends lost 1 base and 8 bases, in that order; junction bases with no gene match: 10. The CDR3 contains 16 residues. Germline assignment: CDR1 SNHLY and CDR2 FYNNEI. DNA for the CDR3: TGTGCCAGCAGTGAAGGGGATTCAGCGGGGGTGCATGAGCAGTTCTTC. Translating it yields CASSEGDSAGVHEQFF.

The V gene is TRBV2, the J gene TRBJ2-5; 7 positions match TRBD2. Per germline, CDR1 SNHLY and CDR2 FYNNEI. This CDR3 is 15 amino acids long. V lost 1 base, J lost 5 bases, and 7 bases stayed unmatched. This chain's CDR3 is CASSEEWTSWETQYF. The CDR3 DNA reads TGTGCCAGCAGTGAAGAATGGACTAGTTGGGAGACCCAGTACTTC.

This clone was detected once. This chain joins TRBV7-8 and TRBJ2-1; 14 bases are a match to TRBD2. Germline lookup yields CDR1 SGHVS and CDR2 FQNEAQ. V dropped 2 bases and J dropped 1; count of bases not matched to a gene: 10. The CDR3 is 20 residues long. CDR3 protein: CASSLLSTSGGAPSYNEQFF. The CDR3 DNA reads TGTGCCAGCAGCTTACTATCGACTAGCGGGGGGGCCCCATCCTACAATGAGCAGTTCTTC.

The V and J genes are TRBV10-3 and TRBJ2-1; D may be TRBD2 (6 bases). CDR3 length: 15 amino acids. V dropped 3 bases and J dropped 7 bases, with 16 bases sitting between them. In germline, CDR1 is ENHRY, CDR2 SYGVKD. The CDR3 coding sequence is TGTGCCATCAGTGATAGGGAGGACCTAGGGAATGAGCAGTTCTTC. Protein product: CAISDREDLGNEQFF.